Listed below are T cell receptor beta chains from one sample, sequenced in a study of cytomegalovirus exposure and HLA in healthy donors. Only in-frame clones appear in the TCRdb table, and some are missing; sequencing was by immunoSEQ multiplex PCR. Among fewer than 130,000 clones, around three quarters were seen once, and the ten largest hold around 1.2%. The sequenced material came from PBMCs. Receptors were obtained from a woman in her twenties or thirties in good health and CMV-seronegative. CDR3s include the opening cysteine and the closing phenylalanine or tryptophan. The D gene is left open where the match is weak. The size of a clone is reported for some rows only, either as once, few or many, or as a class for expanded clones.

J | V | D | length | size | DNA | CDR3
TRBJ2-7 | TRBV5-5 | - | 16 | few | TGTGCCAGCAGCCTAACCGGGACACAGAGCTCCTACGAGCAGTACTTC | CASSLTGTQSSYEQYF
TRBJ1-1 | TRBV5-4 | - | 17 | - | TGTGCCAGCAGCTTGGACAGGGCCCTTAAGTTGAACACTGAAGCTTTCTTT | CASSLDRALKLNTEAFF
TRBJ1-5 | TRBV2 | - | 15 | - | TGTGCCAGCAGTCCGGACAGAAATAGCAATCAGCCCCAGCATTTT | CASSPDRNSNQPQHF
TRBJ2-5 | TRBV18 | TRBD1 | 14 | - | TGTGCCAGCTCTCCCGACAGGGGACAAGAGACCCAGTACTTC | CASSPDRGQETQYF
TRBJ1-5 | TRBV30 | TRBD1 | 15 | - | TGTGCCTCAACCCGGGGACAGGGGTTGAATCAGCCCCAGCATTTT | CASTRGQGLNQPQHF
TRBJ2-7 | TRBV30 | - | 14 | - | TGTGCCTGGAGTGTACTACCAGGGAACTACGAGCAGTACTTC | CAWSVLPGNYEQYF
TRBJ2-7 | TRBV4-3 | - | 17 | - | TGCGCCAGCAGCCAAGATTACCAGGGAAGTATCTCCTACGAGCAGTACTTC | CASSQDYQGSISYEQYF
TRBJ1-5 | TRBV15 | - | 14 | - | TGTGCCACCAGCAGGTACGAGCCAAATCAGCCCCAGCATTTT | CATSRYEPNQPQHF
TRBJ1-6 | TRBV19 | TRBD1 | 15 | once | TGTGCCAGCCGTGCCGGGACAGAATATAATTCACCCCTCCACTTT | CASRAGTEYNSPLHF
TRBJ2-5 | TRBV9 | - | 14 | - | TGTGCCAGCAGCCTAACCGGACAGCAAGAGACCCAGTACTTC | CASSLTGQQETQYF
TRBJ1-2 | TRBV5-6 | - | 14 | - | TGTGCCAGCAGCTTGGACAGGGTAGGGTCGGGCTACACCTTC | CASSLDRVGSGYTF
TRBJ1-5 | TRBV7-8 | - | 14 | - | TGTGCCAGCAGCCAGGACAGTTGGCGCCAGCCCCAGCATTTT | CASSQDSWRQPQHF
TRBJ2-7 | TRBV6-1 | TRBD1 | 14 | - | TGTGCCACTCTCCCCGGGGACAGGGGGTACGAGCAGTACTTC | CATLPGDRGYEQYF